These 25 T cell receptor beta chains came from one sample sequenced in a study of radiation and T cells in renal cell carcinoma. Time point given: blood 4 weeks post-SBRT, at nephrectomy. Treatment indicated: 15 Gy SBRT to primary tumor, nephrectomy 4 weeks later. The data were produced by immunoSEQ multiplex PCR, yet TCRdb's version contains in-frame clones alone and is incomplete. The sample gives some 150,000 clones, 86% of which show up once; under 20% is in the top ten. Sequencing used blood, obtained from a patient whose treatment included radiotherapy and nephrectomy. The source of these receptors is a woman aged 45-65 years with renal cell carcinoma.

CDR3 region: CASRKETGVGNSPLHF. For the CDR3, the DNA is TGTGCCAGCAGGAAGGAAACAGGGGTTGGAAATTCACCCCTCCACTTT. This chain uses TRBV27 with TRBJ1-6, with TRBD1 matching 7 bases. V was clipped by 6 bases and J by 7 bases; unmatched bases: 12. Germline lookup yields CDR1 MNHEY and CDR2 SMNVEV (reference sequence). This CDR3 contains 16 residues.

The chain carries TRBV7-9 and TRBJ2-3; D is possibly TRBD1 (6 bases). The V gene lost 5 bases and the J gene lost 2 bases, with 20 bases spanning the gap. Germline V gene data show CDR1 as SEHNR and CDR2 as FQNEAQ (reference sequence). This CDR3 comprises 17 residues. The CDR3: CASSLDRSRTPTDTQYF. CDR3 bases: TGTGCCAGCAGCCTGGACAGATCCCGCACACCCACAGATACGCAGTATTTT.

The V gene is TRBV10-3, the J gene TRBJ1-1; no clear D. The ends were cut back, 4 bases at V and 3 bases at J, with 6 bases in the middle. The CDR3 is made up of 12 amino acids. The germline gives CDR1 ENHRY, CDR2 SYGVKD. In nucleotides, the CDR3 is TGTGCCATCAGTGTGGGTCACACTGAAGCTTTCTTT. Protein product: CAISVGHTEAFF.

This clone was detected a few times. The CDR3 spells CASKGPDNTEAFF. DNA of the CDR3: TGTGCCAGTAAAGGCCCTGATAACACTGAAGCTTTCTTT. V is TRBV19 and J is TRBJ1-1; no firm D call. V was trimmed by 7 bases and J by 2 bases, leaving 11 bases between them. The CDR3 totals 13 residues. CDR1 is LNHDA, CDR2 SQIVND, per germline (reference sequence).

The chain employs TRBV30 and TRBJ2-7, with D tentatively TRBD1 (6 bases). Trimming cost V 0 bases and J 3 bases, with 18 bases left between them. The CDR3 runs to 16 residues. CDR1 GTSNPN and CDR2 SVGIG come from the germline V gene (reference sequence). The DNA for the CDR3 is TGTGCCTGGAGTGTCGGCAGGGACATTCAGGGCTACGAGCAGTACTTC. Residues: CAWSVGRDIQGYEQYF.

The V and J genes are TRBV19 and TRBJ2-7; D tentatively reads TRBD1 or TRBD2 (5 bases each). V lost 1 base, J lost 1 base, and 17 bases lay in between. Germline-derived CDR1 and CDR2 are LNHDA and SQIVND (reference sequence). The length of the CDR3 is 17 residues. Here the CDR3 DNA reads TGTGCCAGTAGTATAGCCCGGGCCGGGACGTCGTCCTACGAGCAGTACTTC. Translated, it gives CASSIARAGTSSYEQYF. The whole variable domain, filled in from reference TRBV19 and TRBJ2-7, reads DGGITQSPKYLFRKEGQNVTLSCEQNLNHDAMYWYRQDPGQGLRLIYYSQIVNDFQKGDIAEGYSVSREKKESFPLTVTSAQKNPTAFYLCASSIARAGTSSYEQYFGPGTRLTVT.

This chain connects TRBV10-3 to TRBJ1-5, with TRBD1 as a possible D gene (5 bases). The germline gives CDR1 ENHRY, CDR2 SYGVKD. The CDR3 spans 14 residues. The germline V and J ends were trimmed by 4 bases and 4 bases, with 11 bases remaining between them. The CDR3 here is CAISGGGRNQPQHF. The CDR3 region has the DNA TGTGCCATCAGTGGGGGGGGAAGGAATCAGCCCCAGCATTTT.

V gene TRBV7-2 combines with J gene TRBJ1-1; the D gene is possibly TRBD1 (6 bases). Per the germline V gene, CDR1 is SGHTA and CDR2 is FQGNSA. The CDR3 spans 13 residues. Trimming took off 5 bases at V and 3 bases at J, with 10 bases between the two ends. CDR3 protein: CASSASGDTEAFF. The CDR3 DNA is TGTGCCAGCAGCGCATCAGGGGACACTGAAGCTTTCTTT.

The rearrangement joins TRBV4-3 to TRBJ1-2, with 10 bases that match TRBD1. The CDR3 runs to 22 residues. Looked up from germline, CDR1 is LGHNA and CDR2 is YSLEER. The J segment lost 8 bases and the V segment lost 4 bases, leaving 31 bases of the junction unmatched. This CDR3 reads CASSRQGFAGRDRGPVPGGYTF. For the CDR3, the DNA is TGCGCCAGCAGCCGACAAGGGTTCGCTGGACGGGACAGGGGACCCGTGCCGGGGGGCTACACCTTC.

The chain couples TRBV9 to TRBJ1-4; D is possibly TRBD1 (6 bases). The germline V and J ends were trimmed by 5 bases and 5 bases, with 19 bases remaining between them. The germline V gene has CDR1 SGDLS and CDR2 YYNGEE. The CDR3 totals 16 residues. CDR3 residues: CASSHTPGQENEKLFF. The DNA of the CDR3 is TGTGCCAGCAGTCATACCCCGGGACAAGAAAATGAAAAACTGTTTTTT.

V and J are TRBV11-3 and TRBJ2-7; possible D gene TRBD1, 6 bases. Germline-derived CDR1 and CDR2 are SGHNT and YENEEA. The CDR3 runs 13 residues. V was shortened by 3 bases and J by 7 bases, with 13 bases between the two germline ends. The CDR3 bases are TGTGCCAGCAGCTTCCAACAGGGTGAGGAGCAGTACTTC. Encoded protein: CASSFQQGEEQYF.

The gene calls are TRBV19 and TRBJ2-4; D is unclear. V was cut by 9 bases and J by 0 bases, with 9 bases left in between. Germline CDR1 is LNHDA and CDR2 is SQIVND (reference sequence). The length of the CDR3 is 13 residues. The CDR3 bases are TGTGCCAGATCTACAATAGCCAAAAACATTCAGTACTTC. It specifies CARSTIAKNIQYF.

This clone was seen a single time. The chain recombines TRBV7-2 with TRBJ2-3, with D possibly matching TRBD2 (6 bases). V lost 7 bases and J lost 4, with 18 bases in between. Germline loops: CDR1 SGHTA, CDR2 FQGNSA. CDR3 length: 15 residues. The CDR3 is CASTHGREWADTQYF. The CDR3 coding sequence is TGTGCCAGCACCCACGGGCGGGAATGGGCAGATACGCAGTATTTT.

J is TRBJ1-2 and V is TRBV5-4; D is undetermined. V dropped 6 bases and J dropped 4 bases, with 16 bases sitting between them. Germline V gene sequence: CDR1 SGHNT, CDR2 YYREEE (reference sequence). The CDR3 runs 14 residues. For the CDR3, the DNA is TGTGCCAGCACCCCGAGCGGGGTTAGCTATGGCTACACCTTC. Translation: CASTPSGVSYGYTF.

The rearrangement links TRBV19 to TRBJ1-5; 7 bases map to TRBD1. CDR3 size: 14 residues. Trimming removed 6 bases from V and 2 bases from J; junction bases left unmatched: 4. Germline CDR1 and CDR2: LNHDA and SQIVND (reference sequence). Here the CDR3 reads CASRLGQGNQPQHF. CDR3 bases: TGTGCCAGTAGGCTCGGACAGGGCAATCAGCCCCAGCATTTT.

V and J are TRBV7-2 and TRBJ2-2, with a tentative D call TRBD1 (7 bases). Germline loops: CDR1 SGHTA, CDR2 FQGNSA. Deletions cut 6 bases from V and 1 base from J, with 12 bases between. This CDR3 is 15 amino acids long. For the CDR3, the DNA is TGTGCCAGCAGGGAGGGGGACAGGAACACCGGGGAGCTGTTTTTT. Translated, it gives CASREGDRNTGELFF.

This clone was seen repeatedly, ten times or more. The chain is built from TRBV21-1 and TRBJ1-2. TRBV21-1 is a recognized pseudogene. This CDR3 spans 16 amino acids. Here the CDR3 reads CASTKPKGPGGYGYTF. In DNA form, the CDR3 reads TGTGCCAGCACCAAACCTAAAGGGCCGGGTGGCTATGGCTACACCTTC.

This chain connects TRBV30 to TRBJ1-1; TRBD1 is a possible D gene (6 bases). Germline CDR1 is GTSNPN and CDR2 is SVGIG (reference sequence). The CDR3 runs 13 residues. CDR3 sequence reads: CVTSWGLGTEAFF. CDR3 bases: TGTGTCACTAGCTGGGGGCTGGGCACTGAAGCTTTCTTT.

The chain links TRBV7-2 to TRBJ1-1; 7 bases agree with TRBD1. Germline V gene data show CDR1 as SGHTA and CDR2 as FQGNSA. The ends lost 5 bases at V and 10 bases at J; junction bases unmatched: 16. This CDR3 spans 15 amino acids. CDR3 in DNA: TGTGCCAGCAGCCTCACCCTCGACAGGGCACGTGGAGCTTTCTTT. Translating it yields CASSLTLDRARGAFF.

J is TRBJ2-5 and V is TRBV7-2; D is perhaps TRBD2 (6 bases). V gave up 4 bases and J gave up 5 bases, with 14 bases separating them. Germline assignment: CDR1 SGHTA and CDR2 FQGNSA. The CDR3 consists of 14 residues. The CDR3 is CASSYEGREETQYF. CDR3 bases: TGTGCCAGCAGCTACGAGGGCCGGGAGGAGACCCAGTACTTC. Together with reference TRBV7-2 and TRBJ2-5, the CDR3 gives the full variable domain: GAGVSQSPSNKVTEKGKDVELRCDPISGHTALYWYRQSLGQGLEFLIYFQGNSAPDKSGLPSDRFSAERTGGSVSTLTIQRTQQEDSAVYLCASSYEGREETQYFGPGTRLLVL.

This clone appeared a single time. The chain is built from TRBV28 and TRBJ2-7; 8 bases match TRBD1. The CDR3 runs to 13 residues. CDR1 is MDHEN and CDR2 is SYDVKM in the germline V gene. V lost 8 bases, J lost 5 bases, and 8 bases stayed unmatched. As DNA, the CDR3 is TGTGCCAGCGACAGATCAGGGGGCGACGAGCAGTACTTC. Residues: CASDRSGGDEQYF.

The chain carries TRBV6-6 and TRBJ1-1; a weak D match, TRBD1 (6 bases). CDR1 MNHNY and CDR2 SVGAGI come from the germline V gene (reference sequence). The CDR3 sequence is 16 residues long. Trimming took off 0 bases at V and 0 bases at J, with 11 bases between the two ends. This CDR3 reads CASSYSEGGLNTEAFF. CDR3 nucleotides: TGTGCCAGCAGTTACTCTGAGGGGGGGTTGAACACTGAAGCTTTCTTT.

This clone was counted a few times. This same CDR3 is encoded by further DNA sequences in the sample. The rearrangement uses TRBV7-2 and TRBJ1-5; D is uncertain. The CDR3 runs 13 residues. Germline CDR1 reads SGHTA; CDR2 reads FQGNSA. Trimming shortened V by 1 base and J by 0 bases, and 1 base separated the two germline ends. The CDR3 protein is CASSLDSNQPQHF. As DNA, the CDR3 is TGTGCCAGCAGCTTAGATAGCAATCAGCCCCAGCATTTT.

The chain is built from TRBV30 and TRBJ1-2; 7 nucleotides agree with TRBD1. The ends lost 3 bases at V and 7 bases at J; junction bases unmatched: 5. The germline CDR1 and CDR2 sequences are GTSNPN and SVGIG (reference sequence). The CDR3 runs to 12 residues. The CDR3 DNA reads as TGTGCCTGGAGCCCGGGACAGTCTGGCTACACCTTC. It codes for CAWSPGQSGYTF.

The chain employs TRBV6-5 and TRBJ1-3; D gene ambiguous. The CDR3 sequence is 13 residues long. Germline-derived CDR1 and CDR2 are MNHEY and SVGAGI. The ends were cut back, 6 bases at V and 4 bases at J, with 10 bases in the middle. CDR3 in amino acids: CASSPSGGNTIYF. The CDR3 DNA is TGTGCCAGCAGCCCCTCGGGCGGAAACACCATATATTTT.